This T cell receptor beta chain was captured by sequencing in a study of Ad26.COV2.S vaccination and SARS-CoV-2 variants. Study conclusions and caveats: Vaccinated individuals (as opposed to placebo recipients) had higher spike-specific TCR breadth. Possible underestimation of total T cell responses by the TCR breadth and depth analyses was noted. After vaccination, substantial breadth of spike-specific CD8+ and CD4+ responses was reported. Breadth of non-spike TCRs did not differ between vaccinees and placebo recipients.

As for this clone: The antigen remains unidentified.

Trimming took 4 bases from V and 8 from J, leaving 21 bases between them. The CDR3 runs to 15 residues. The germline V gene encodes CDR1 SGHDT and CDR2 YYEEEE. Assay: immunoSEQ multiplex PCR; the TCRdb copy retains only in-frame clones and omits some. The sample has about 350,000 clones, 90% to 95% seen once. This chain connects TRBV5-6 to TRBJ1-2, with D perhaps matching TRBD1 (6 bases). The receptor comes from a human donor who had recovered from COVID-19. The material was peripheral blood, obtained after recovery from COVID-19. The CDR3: CASSGYDRRGEGYTF. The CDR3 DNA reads TGTGCCAGCAGCGGGTACGACAGGCGAGGGGAGGGCTACACCTTC.